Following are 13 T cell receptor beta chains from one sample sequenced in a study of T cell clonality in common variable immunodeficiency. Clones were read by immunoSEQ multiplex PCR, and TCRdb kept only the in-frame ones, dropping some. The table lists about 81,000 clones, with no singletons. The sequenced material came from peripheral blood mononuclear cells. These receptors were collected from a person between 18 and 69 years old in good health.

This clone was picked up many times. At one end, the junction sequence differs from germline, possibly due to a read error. CDR3 loop: CAGSAPGSGEKLFF. The CDR3 DNA, read in part, is TGTGCCGGCAGCGCCCCGGGGTCGGGCGAAAAA. J is TRBJ1-4 and V is TRBV9; no firm D call. The read ends 3 residues shy of where the CDR3 ends; the end is completed using the germline J gene. This CDR3 is built from 14 residues. In germline, CDR1 is SGDLS, CDR2 YYNGEE. The variable domain in full, completed from reference TRBV9 and TRBJ1-4, reads DSGVTQTPKHLITATGQRVTLRCSPRSGDLSVYWYQQSLDQGLQFLIQYYNGEERAKGNILERFSAQQFPDLHSELNLSSLELGDSALYFCAGSAPGSGEKLFFGSGTQLSVL.

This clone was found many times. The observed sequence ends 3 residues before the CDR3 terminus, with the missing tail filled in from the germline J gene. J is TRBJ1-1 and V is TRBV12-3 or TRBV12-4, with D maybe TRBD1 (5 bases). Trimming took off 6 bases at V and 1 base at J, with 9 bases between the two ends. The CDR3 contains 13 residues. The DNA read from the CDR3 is TGTGCCAGCAGCTTCGGGGGGAACACTGAA. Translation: CASSFGGNTE. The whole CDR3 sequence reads CASSFGGNTEAFF.

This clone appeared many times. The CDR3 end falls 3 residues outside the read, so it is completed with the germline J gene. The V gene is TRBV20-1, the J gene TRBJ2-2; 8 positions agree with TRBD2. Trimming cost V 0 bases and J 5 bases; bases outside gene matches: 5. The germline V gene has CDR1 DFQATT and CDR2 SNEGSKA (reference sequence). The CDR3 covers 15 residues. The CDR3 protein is CSARERTSLTGELFF. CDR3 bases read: TGCAGTGCTAGAGAACGGACTAGCTTAACCGGGGAG.

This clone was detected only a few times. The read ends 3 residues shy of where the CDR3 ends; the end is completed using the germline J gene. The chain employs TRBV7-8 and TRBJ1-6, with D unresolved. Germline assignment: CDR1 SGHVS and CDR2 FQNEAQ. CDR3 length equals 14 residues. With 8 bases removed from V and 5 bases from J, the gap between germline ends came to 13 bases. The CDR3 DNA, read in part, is TGTGCCAGCGCCCCACTTCGAAATAATTCACCC. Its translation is CASAPLRNNSP. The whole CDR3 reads CASAPLRNNSPLHF.

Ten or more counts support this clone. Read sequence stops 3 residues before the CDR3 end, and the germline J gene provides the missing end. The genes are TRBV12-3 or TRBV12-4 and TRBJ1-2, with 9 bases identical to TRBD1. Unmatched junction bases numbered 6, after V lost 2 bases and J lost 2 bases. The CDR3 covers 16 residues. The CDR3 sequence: CASSLLQGAGNYGYTF. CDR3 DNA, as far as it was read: TGTGCCAGCAGTTTATTACAGGGGGCAGGAAACTATGGC.

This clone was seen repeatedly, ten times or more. The CDR3 DNA, read in part, is TGTGCCAGCAGCGCCCGGGGGACAGGCCGCTCCTACAATGAG. Its protein is CASSARGTGRSYNE. The whole CDR3 is CASSARGTGRSYNEQFF. The J gene is TRBJ2-1, the V gene TRBV7-8; 8 nucleotides line up with TRBD1. The read stops 3 residues short of the end of the CDR3; the missing end is completed from the germline J gene. The J segment lost 0 bases and the V segment lost 5 bases, leaving 9 bases of the junction unmatched. The germline V gene encodes CDR1 SGHVS and CDR2 FQNEAQ. The CDR3 covers 17 residues.

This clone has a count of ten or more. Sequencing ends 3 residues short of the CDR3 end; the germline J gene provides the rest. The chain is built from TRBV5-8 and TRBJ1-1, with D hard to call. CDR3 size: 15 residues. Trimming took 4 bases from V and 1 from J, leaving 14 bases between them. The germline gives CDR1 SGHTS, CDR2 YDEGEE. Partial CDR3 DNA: TGTGCCAGCAGCCGCGGGATGACGGGGAACACTGAA. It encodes CASSRGMTGNTE. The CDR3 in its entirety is CASSRGMTGNTEAFF. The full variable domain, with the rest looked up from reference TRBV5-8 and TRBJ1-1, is EAGVTQSPTHLIKTRGQQATLRCSPISGHTSVYWYQQALGLGLQFLLWYDEGEERNRGNFPPRFSGRQFPNYSSELNVNALELEDSALYLCASSRGMTGNTEAFFGQGTRLTVV.

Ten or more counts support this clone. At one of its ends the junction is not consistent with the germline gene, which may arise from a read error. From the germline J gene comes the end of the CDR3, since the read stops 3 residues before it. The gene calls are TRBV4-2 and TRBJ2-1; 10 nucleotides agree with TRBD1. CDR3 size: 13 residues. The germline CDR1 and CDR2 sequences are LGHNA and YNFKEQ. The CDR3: CASSRGQGNEQFF. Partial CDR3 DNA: TGCGCCAGCAGCCGGGGACAGGGGAATGAG.

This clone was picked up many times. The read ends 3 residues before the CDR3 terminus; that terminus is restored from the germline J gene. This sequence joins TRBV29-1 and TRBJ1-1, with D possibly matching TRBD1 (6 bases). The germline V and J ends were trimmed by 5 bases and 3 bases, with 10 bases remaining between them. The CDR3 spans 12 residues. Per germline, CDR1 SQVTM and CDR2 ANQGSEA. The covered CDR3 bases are TGCAGCGTTTGCCGACAGGACACTGAA. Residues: CSVCRQDTE. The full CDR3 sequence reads CSVCRQDTEAFF.

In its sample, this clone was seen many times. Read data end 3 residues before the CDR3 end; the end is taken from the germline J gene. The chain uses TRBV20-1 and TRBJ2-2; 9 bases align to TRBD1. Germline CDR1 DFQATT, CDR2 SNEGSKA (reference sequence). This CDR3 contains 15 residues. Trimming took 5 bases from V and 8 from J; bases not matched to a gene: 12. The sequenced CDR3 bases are TGCAGTGCTCTCACAGGGGGCGGATTTGATGGGGAG. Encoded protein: CSALTGGGFDGE. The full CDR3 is CSALTGGGFDGELFF.

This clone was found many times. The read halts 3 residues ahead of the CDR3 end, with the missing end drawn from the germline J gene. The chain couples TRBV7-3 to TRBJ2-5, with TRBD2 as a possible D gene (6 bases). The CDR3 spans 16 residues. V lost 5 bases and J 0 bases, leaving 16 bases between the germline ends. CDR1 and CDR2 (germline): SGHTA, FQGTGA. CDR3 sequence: CASSPGGYPYQETQYF. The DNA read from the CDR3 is TGTGCCAGCAGCCCCGGGGGTTATCCGTACCAAGAGACC.

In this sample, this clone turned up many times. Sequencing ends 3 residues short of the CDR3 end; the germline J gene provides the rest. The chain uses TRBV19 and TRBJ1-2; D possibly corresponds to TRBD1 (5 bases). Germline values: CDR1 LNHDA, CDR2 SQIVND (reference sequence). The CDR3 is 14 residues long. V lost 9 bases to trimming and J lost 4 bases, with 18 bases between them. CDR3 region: CASQTDIVPYGYTF. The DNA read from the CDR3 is TGTGCCAGCCAGACAGACATTGTGCCCTATGGC.

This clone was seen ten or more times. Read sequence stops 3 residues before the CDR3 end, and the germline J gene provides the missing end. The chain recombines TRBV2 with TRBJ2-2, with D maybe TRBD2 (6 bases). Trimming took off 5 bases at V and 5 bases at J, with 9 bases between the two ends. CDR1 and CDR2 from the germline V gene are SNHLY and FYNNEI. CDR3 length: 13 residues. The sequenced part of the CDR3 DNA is TGTGCCAGCAGTCCCGCGGGGACCGGGGAG. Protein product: CASSPAGTGE. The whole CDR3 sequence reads CASSPAGTGELFF.